This TCR beta chain is from a study of shared clonotypes between healthy human individuals. The protocol was immunoSEQ multiplex PCR, while the TCRdb copy is restricted to in-frame clones and leaves out a portion. The repertoire includes 700,000 or so clones, approximately 79% of them detected once, and under 2% sits in the top ten. This receptor was obtained from a woman aged 25 to 39 in good health. The sequenced sample was memory CD4+ T cells sorted from blood. The subset: CD45RA-negative fraction.

CDR3 residues: CASSHDRGTETQYF. DNA for the CDR3: TGTGCCAGTAGTCACGACAGGGGGACAGAGACCCAGTACTTC. This rearrangement joins TRBV19 to TRBJ2-5; 9 positions match TRBD1. The J segment lost 4 bases and the V segment lost 5 bases, leaving 5 bases of the junction unmatched. CDR1 LNHDA and CDR2 SQIVND come from the germline V gene (reference sequence). CDR3 size: 14 residues.